The source of this T cell receptor beta chain is a study of blood T cell repertoires in COVID-19. Background on the study: T cells, B-cell-depleted T cells, or PBMCs supplied cDNA or gDNA.

The table came from immunoSEQ multiplex PCR; TCRdb's copy has only in-frame clones and leaves some out. The sample has about 120,000 clones; approximately 82% are singletons. The CDR3 extends over 17 amino acids. Germline V gene lookup returns CDR1 LGHDT and CDR2 YNNKEL (reference sequence). The V gene end was trimmed by 4 bases and the J gene end by 6 bases; junction bases not matched to a gene: 17. The receptor comes from a young man with acute or convalescent COVID-19. The chain has TRBV3-1 (or the pseudogene TRBV3-2) and TRBJ1-2, with 7 bases that match TRBD1. Sequenced material: peripheral blood. The CDR3 DNA is TGTGCCAGCAGCCGAAGAGGGACAGTCGAGGAGCGGGATGGCTACACCTTC. Protein: CASSRRGTVEERDGYTF.